These T cell receptor beta chains were read from a single sample in a study of beta chain features in type 1 diabetes. Clones were sequenced by immunoSEQ multiplex PCR, and TCRdb holds only the in-frame ones, with some missing. The sample has 300,000 to 350,000 clones; around a fifth are singletons. Sequences were obtained from naive CD4+ T cells from blood. Receptors originate from a woman aged 18-29 years in good health. Both conserved end residues are trimmed from each CDR3. Clone size is shown for a subset of rows, as once, few, many or a class of expanded clone.

clone_size | j_call | v_call | cdr3_aa
few | TRBJ2-7 | TRBV18 | ASSTGGDSSYEQY
few | TRBJ2-6 | TRBV5-1 | ASSIGQTSGANVLT
NA | TRBJ2-3 | TRBV25-1 | ASTKSYTQY
NA | TRBJ2-2 | TRBV9 | ASSPTQGNTGELF
NA | TRBJ2-1 | TRBV5-6 | ASGRGAGEQF
NA | TRBJ1-1 | TRBV20-1 | SASSGLEAF
NA | TRBJ2-2 | TRBV29-1 | SVERGGATGELF
NA | TRBJ2-3 | TRBV7-2 | ASSLAGGRTDTQY
few | TRBJ2-7 | TRBV2 | ASSSDRGPSYEQY
NA | TRBJ1-1 | TRBV7-3 | ASSLMQGANTEAF
few | TRBJ2-3 | TRBV18 | ASSPQGTGTDTQY
NA | TRBJ1-2 | TRBV7-9 | ASSSGVNYGYT
NA | TRBJ2-5 | TRBV27 | ASRTGGETQY
few | TRBJ2-1 | TRBV2 | ASAPGVAGNEQF
NA | TRBJ1-2 | TRBV30 | AWSAGGNNYGYT
few | TRBJ2-3 | TRBV30 | AWGLAHTDTQY
NA | TRBJ2-3 | TRBV2 | ASSERQGSTDTQY
NA | TRBJ1-5 | TRBV7-9 | ASSLEGQAQH
few | TRBJ2-3 | TRBV4-3 | ASSQTPVSTDTQY
NA | TRBJ2-7 | TRBV11-2 | ASSLVSREIEQY
NA | TRBJ2-5 | TRBV5-1 | ASSLAWAAQETQY
NA | TRBJ2-1 | TRBV18 | ASSPLRGGEQF
NA | TRBJ2-1 | TRBV5-1 | ASSLGQGNNEQF
NA | TRBJ2-7 | TRBV18 | ASSLRQGPYEQY
NA | TRBJ2-3 | TRBV7-2 | ASSSRTGRSTDTQY
few | TRBJ1-2 | TRBV19 | ASSRDSRYGYT
few | TRBJ2-7 | TRBV29-1 | SAVGPLLLGEQY
NA | TRBJ2-7 | TRBV11-3 | ASSPLRDGNEQY
few | TRBJ2-3 | TRBV5-1 | ATKGAGADTQY
NA | TRBJ1-1 | TRBV5-1 | ASSSPGTEAF
NA | TRBJ2-7 | TRBV7-9 | ASSGSGRASYEQY
few | TRBJ2-1 | TRBV6-5 | ASSYSTGSYNEQF
few | TRBJ1-5 | TRBV13 | ASSLAGKANQPQH
few | TRBJ2-3 | TRBV2 | ASSGTSGGPDTQY
few | TRBJ1-5 | TRBV6-6 | ASSYSPGDQPQH
NA | TRBJ2-5 | TRBV10-3 | AISGTSGSQETQY
NA | TRBJ1-4 | TRBV5-6 | ASSNFQGAGVKLF
few | TRBJ1-2 | TRBV2 | ASSLGLRYGYT
NA | TRBJ1-2 | TRBV4-2 | ASSLATGNYGYT
few | TRBJ1-4 | TRBV4-2 | ASSQPSGGGKLF
few | TRBJ2-2 | TRBV19 | ASTEHGQPLDGELF
few | TRBJ1-1 | TRBV4-3 | ASSQHEGVVDTEAF
NA | TRBJ2-7 | TRBV2 | ASTPGQVSYEQY
NA | TRBJ2-3 | TRBV30 | ARDRGGGTDTQY
few | TRBJ2-7 | TRBV9 | ARPGQGPYEQY
few | TRBJ1-2 | TRBV19 | ASSFDVGGYT
NA | TRBJ2-7 | TRBV5-1 | ASSSYRGSSYEQY
NA | TRBJ2-1 | TRBV5-1 | ASSPDYDEQF
NA | TRBJ1-2 | TRBV21-1 | ANSGQGGYGYT
few | TRBJ2-1 | TRBV10-3 | AISEALAGDYNEQF
NA | TRBJ2-1 | TRBV6-1 | ASRAGNNEQF
few | TRBJ2-1 | TRBV19 | ASSSRLAGGQDEQF
NA | TRBJ1-5 | TRBV6-5 | ASSPWTGGNQPQH
NA | TRBJ1-2 | TRBV30 | AWIRDSGSHT
few | TRBJ1-2 | TRBV18 | ASSPWTAGDYGYT